This T cell receptor (beta chain) stems from a study of shared clonotypes between healthy human individuals. Across the study: Donor ages ranged 18 to 49 years: a couple of women, a few men.

Generated by immunoSEQ multiplex PCR, the TCRdb table keeps only in-frame clones and is missing some. The sample includes hundreds of thousands of clones, less than 80% of them seen just once. This clone appeared a single time. Sample: PBMCs. This clonotype originated in a woman between 35 and 50 years old in good health. Some clones in this sample may be carry-over from other donors' samples.

DNA for the CDR3: TGTGCCAGCAGCCAAGCACTAGCGGGAGGACAAAGCTCCTACGAGCAGTACTTC. Its translation: CASSQALAGGQSSYEQYF. The V and J genes are TRBV7-2 and TRBJ2-7; TRBD2 agrees at 12 bases. From germline, CDR1 is SGHTA and CDR2 FQGNSA. The CDR3 covers 18 residues. V gave up 5 bases and J gave up 0 bases; unmatched junction bases: 11.